The present T cell receptor beta chain was sequenced within a study of early T cells in non-severe SARS-CoV-2 infection. Individual cDNA molecules carried attached unique molecular identifiers. Each CDR3 protein is one row after TCRdb ran MiXCR on the 5' RACE reads. The table lists roughly 34,000 distinct CDR3 sequences, about 4.3% of them singletons. This clonotype was seen ten or more times. Its matching antigen is unknown. General study points: Using VDJdb, the matching emphasized anti-spike CD8 responses while missing private and CD4 specificities.

The V end was cut by 2 bases, the J end by 3 bases, with 9 bases between. Germline V gene sequence: CDR1 MDHEN, CDR2 SYDVKM. The CDR3 totals 14 residues. The sequencing input was whole blood. The chain combines TRBV28 with TRBJ2-3; D is perhaps TRBD2 (6 bases). This clonotype was obtained from an adult who was a healthcare worker with PCR-confirmed SARS-CoV-2 infection or an uninfected control (not recorded which). The CDR3: CASSLLAGTDTQYF. DNA of the CDR3: TGTGCCAGCAGTTTACTTGCGGGGACAGATACGCAGTATTTT.